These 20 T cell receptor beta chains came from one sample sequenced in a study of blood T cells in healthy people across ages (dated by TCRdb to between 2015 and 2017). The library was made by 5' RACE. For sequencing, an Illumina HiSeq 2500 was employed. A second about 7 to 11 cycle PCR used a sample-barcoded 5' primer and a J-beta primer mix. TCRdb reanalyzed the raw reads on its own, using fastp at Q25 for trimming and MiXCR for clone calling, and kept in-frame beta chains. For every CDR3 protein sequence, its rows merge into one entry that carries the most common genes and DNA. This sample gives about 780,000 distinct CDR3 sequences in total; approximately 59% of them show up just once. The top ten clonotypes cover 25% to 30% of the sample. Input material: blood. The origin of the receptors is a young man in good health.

CDR3 protein: CASSLHLGGARNEQFF. The CDR3 DNA reads as TGTGCCAGCAGTTTGCACCTCGGGGGGGCCAGGAATGAGCAGTTCTTC. This chain uses TRBV28 with TRBJ2-1; TRBD2 matches at 8 bases. Germline V CDR1 and CDR2: MDHEN, SYDVKM. The CDR3 contains 16 residues. Trimming cost V 3 bases and J 7 bases; bases outside gene matches: 11.

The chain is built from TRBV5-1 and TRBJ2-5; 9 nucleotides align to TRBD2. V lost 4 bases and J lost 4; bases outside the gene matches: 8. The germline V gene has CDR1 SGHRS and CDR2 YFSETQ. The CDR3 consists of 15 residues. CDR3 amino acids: CASSVSSGGGETQYF. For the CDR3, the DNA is TGCGCCAGCAGCGTCAGTAGCGGGGGAGGAGAGACCCAGTACTTC. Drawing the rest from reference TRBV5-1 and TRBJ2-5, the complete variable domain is KAGVTQTPRYLIKTRGQQVTLSCSPISGHRSVSWYQQTPGQGLQFLFEYFSETQRNKGNFPGRFSGRQFSNSRSEMNVSTLELGDSALYLCASSVSSGGGETQYFGPGTRLLVL.

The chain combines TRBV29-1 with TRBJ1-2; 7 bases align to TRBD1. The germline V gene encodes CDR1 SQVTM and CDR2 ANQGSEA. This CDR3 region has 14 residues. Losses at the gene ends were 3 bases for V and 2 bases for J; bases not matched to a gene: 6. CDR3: CSVDSTGLNYGYTF. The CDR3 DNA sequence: TGCAGCGTTGATTCGACAGGGTTAAACTATGGCTACACCTTC.

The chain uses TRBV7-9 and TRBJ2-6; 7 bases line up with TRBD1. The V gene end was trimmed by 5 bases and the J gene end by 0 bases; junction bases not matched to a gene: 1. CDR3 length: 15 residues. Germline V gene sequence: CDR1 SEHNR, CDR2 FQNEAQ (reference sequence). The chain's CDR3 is CASSTGDSGANVLTF. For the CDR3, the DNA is TGTGCCAGCAGCACAGGGGACTCTGGGGCCAACGTCCTGACTTTC.

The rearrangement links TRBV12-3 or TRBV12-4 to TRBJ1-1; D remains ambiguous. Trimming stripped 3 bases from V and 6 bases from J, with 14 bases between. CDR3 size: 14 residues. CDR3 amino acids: CASSFFPGPPEAFF. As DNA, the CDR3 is TGTGCCAGCAGTTTTTTTCCAGGTCCCCCTGAAGCTTTCTTT.

The CDR3 nucleotides read TGTGCCAGCAGCTCCAGCGGGGCTTCCTACGAGCAGTACTTC. This codes for CASSSSGASYEQYF. The rearrangement links TRBV7-2 to TRBJ2-7; TRBD2 agrees at 7 bases. The CDR3 covers 14 residues. In germline, CDR1 is SGHTA, CDR2 FQGNSA. Unmatched junction bases numbered 4, after V lost 4 bases and J lost 1 base.

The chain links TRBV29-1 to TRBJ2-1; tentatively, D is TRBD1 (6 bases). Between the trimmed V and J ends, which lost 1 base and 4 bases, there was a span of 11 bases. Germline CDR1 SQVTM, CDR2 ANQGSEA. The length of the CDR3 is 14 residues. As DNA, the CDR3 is TGCAGCGTTGAAGTCCTACAGGGTTACAATGAGCAGTTCTTC. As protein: CSVEVLQGYNEQFF.

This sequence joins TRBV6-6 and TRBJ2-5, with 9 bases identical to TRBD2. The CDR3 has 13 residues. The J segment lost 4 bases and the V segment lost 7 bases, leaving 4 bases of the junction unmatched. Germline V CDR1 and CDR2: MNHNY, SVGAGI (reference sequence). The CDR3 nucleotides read TGTGCCAGCACCTTAGCGGGAGCAGAGACCCAGTACTTC. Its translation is CASTLAGAETQYF.

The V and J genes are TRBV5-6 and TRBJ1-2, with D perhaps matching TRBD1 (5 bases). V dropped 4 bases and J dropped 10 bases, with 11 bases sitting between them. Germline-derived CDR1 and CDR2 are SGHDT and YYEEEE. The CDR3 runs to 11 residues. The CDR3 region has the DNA TGTGCCAGCAGCAGACAGAAGTCCTACACCTTC. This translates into CASSRQKSYTF. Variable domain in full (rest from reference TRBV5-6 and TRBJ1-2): DAGVTQSPTHLIKTRGQQVTLRCSPKSGHDTVSWYQQALGQGPQFIFQYYEEEERQRGNFPDRFSGHQFPNYSSELNVNALLLGDSALYLCASSRQKSYTFGSGTRLTVV.

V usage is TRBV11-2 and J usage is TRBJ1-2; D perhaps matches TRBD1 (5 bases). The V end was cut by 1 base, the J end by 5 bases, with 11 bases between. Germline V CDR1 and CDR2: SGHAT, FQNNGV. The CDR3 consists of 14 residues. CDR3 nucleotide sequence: TGTGCCAGCAGCTTAGGGGGCTCTCAATATGGCTACACCTTC. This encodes CASSLGGSQYGYTF.

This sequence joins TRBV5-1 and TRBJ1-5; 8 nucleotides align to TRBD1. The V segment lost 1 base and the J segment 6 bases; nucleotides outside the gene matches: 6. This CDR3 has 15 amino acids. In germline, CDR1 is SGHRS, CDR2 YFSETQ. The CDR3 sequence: CASSLQGARGQPQHF. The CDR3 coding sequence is TGCGCCAGCAGCTTGCAGGGGGCGCGAGGTCAGCCCCAGCATTTT.

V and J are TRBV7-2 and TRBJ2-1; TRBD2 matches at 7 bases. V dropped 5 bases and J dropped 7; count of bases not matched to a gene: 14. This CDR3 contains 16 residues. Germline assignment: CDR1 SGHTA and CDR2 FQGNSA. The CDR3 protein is CASSPRGVERGNEQFF. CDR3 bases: TGTGCCAGCAGCCCCCGGGGGGTAGAGAGGGGAAATGAGCAGTTCTTC.

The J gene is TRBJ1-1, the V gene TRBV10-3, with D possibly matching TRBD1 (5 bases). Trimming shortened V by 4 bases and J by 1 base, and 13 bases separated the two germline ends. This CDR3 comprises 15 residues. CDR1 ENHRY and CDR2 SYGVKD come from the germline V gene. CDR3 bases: TGTGCCATCAGTGGCTCCGGGACGGGGAACACTGAAGCTTTCTTT. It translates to CAISGSGTGNTEAFF.

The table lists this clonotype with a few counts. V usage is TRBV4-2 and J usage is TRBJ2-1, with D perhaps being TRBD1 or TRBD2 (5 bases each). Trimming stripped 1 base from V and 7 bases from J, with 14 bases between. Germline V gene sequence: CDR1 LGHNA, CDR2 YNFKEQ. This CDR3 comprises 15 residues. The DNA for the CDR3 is TGTGCCAGCAGCCAAGGGGACCCCGCTTCAAATGAGCAGTTCTTC. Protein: CASSQGDPASNEQFF.

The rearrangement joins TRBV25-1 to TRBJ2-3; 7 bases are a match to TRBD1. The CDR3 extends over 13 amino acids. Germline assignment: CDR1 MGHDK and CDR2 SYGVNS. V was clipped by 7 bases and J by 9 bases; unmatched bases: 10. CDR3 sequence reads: CASTRVEGATQYF. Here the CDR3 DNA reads TGTGCCAGCACCAGAGTCGAGGGGGCGACGCAGTATTTT.

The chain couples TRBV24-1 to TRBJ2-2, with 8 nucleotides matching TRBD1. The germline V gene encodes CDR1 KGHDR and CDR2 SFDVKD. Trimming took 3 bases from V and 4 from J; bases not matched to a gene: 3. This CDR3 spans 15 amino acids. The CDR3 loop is CATSDAGGFTGELFF. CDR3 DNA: TGTGCCACCAGTGATGCAGGGGGCTTCACCGGGGAGCTGTTTTTT.

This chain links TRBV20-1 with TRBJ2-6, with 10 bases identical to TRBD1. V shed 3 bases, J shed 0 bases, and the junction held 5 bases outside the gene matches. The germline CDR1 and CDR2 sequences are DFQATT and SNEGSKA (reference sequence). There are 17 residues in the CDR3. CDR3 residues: CSARRDRGDSGANVLTF. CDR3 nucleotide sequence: TGCAGTGCTAGGCGGGACAGGGGTGACTCTGGGGCCAACGTCCTGACTTTC.

The CDR3 here is CASSQYRDQPQHF. The DNA of the CDR3 is TGCGCCAGCAGCCAATACAGGGATCAGCCCCAGCATTTT. The V and J genes are TRBV4-3 and TRBJ1-5, with D possibly being TRBD1 (6 bases). Germline V gene lookup returns CDR1 LGHNA and CDR2 YSLEER. CDR3 length: 13 amino acids. The germline V and J ends were trimmed by 2 bases and 5 bases, with 7 bases remaining between them.

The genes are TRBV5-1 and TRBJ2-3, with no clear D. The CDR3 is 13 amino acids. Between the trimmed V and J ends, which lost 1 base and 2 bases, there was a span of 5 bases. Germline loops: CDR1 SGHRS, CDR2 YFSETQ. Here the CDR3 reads CASSLRYTDTQYF. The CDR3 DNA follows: TGCGCCAGCAGCTTGCGGTACACAGATACGCAGTATTTT.

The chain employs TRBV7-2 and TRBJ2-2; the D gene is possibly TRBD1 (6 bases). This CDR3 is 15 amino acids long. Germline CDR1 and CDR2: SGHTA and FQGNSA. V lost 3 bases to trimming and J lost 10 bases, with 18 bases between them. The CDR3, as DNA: TGTGCCAGCAGCTTCACAGGGCGATCGCGTCCGGAGCTGTTTTTT. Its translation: CASSFTGRSRPELFF.